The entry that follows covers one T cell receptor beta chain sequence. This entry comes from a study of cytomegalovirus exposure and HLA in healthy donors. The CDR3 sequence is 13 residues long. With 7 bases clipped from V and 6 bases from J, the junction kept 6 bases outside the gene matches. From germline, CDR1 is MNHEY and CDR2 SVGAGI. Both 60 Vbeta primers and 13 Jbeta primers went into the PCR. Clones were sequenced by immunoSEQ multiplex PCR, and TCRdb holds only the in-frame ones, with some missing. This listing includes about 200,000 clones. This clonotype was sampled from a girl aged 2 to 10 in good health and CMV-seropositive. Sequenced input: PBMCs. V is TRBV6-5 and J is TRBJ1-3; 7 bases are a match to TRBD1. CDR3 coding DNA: TGTGCCAGCACCAACGACAGGGCAAACACCATATATTTT. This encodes CASTNDRANTIYF.